These 26 T cell receptor beta chains were all obtained from the same sample, sequenced in a study of blood T cell repertoires in COVID-19. Measured with immunoSEQ multiplex PCR; TCRdb has only the in-frame clones, and not every one. In the table there are 76,000 or so clones, 85% to 90% of which are singletons. The sequencing sample was made of peripheral blood. These receptors were taken from an elderly man in a cohort sampled during active COVID-19.

V is TRBV11-2 and J is TRBJ2-7; D is possibly TRBD1 (6 bases). The CDR3 has 12 amino acids. In germline, CDR1 is SGHAT, CDR2 FQNNGV. V was trimmed by 1 base and J by 12 bases, leaving 13 bases between them. CDR3 nucleotide sequence: TGTGCCAGCAGCTTAGTGGCAGGGGCCCCGTACGTC. It translates to CASSLVAGAPYV.

The chain links TRBV14 to TRBJ2-7, with 7 bases matching TRBD1. The CDR3 is 14 amino acids. Trimming cost V 3 bases and J 3 bases; bases outside gene matches: 5. Germline CDR1 SGHDN, CDR2 FVKESK. The CDR3 coding sequence is TGTGCCAGCAGCCAGGGACAGAGAAGCTACGAGCAGTACTTC. Amino acid sequence: CASSQGQRSYEQYF.

The chain carries TRBV6-5 and TRBJ1-5; 7 positions agree with TRBD1. The germline CDR1 and CDR2 sequences are MNHEY and SVGAGI. This CDR3 has 13 amino acids. The junction had 2 bases not matched to a gene; V was cut back by 4 bases and J by 5 bases. This CDR3 is CASSLDRDQPQHF. The CDR3, as DNA: TGTGCCAGCAGTTTAGACAGGGATCAGCCCCAGCATTTT.

This clone has just a few counts. The J gene is TRBJ2-1, the V gene TRBV5-1; tentative D call: TRBD1 (6 bases). V lost 4 bases and J lost 7, with 12 bases in between. In germline, CDR1 is SGHRS, CDR2 YFSETQ. The CDR3 contains 13 residues. The CDR3 here is CASSTGTGNEQFF. The CDR3 DNA follows: TGCGCCAGCAGCACAGGGACCGGTAATGAGCAGTTCTTC.

This clone was counted once. The V and J genes are TRBV29-1 and TRBJ1-1; possible D gene TRBD1, 5 bases. Germline CDR1 is SQVTM and CDR2 is ANQGSEA. The V end lost 4 bases, the J end lost 3 bases, and 18 bases lay between the germline ends. The CDR3 has 15 amino acids. The CDR3 spells CSVVGGGRVDTEAFF. CDR3 in DNA: TGCAGCGTTGTTGGGGGGGGAAGAGTGGACACTGAAGCTTTCTTT.

The chain employs TRBV19 and TRBJ2-1; 13 bases are a match to TRBD2. CDR3 length: 17 amino acids. CDR1 LNHDA and CDR2 SQIVND come from the germline V gene (reference sequence). The V segment lost 4 bases and the J segment 5 bases; nucleotides outside the gene matches: 8. CDR3 nucleotide sequence: TGTGCCAGTAGTACCCCGGGACTAGCGGGGTACAACAATGAGCAGTTCTTC. It yields the protein CASSTPGLAGYNNEQFF.

CDR3 in amino acids: CASSPQGTDTQYF. In DNA form, the CDR3 reads TGTGCCAGCTCACCGCAGGGCACAGATACGCAGTATTTT. The V gene is TRBV18, the J gene TRBJ2-3, with no clear D. The V gene lost 3 bases and the J gene lost 1 base, with 5 bases spanning the gap. Germline V CDR1 and CDR2: KGHSH, LQKENI. The CDR3 extends over 13 amino acids.

The V gene is TRBV13, the J gene TRBJ1-6; 9 positions agree with TRBD1. The germline gives CDR1 PRHDT, CDR2 FYEKMQ (reference sequence). V shed 5 bases and J 7 bases; nucleotides not matched to a gene: 6. This CDR3 has 15 amino acids. The CDR3 DNA sequence: TGTGCCAGCAGCCAGGGACAGGGCAGGAATTCACCCCTCCACTTT. Protein sequence: CASSQGQGRNSPLHF.

This clone was seen only a few times. The rearrangement uses TRBV29-1 and TRBJ1-1; 8 bases line up with TRBD1. The V gene's germline CDR1 is SQVTM and CDR2 ANQGSEA. The CDR3 covers 14 residues. Germline trimming cut 5 bases from V and 1 base from J; bases unmatched to any gene: 6. The CDR3: CSVSGQGGNTEAFF. CDR3 in DNA: TGCAGCGTTTCCGGACAGGGCGGGAACACTGAAGCTTTCTTT.

This clone was observed a few times. The V gene is TRBV3-1 (or the pseudogene TRBV3-2), the J gene TRBJ2-3, with TRBD2 as a possible D gene (7 bases). The CDR3 length is 15 residues. Trimming took 2 bases from V and 0 from J, leaving 9 bases between them. Germline V gene sequence: CDR1 LGHDT, CDR2 YNNKEL (reference sequence). CDR3 amino acids: CASSQRGGSTDTQYF. The CDR3 nucleotides are TGTGCCAGCAGCCAAAGGGGGGGTAGCACAGATACGCAGTATTTT.

The genes are TRBV28 and TRBJ2-1, with TRBD2 identical over 8 bases. J gave up 0 bases and V 3 bases, and 1 base lay outside the gene matches. The CDR3 extends over 15 amino acids. Germline-derived CDR1 and CDR2 are MDHEN and SYDVKM. Written as DNA, the CDR3 is TGTGCCAGCAGTTTCGCGGGGGGCTCCTACAATGAGCAGTTCTTC. As protein: CASSFAGGSYNEQFF. The entire variable domain, with the rest obtained from reference TRBV28 and TRBJ2-1, is as follows: DVKVTQSSRYLVKRTGEKVFLECVQDMDHENMFWYRQDPGLGLRLIYFSYDVKMKEKGDIPEGYSVSREKKERFSLILESASTNQTSMYLCASSFAGGSYNEQFFGPGTRLTVL.

The count of this clone is one. This chain connects TRBV18 to TRBJ2-5; 7 nucleotides match TRBD1. CDR3 length equals 14 residues. Germline V CDR1 and CDR2: KGHSH, LQKENI. With V trimmed by 4 bases and J by 5 bases, 7 bases remained unmatched. CDR3 bases: TGTGCCAGCTCACAACGACAGGGTTTGGAGACCCAGTACTTC. The encoded protein is CASSQRQGLETQYF.

The rearrangement links TRBV19 to TRBJ2-7; TRBD1 aligns across 9 bases. This CDR3 has 14 residues. Germline values: CDR1 LNHDA, CDR2 SQIVND (reference sequence). Trimming took 4 bases from V and 6 from J; bases not matched to a gene: 7. The CDR3 DNA reads TGTGCCAGTAGTACCGGGACAGGGTTAGGCGAGCAGTACTTC. Translated, it gives CASSTGTGLGEQYF.

J is TRBJ1-4 and V is TRBV7-9, with TRBD1 as a possible D gene (5 bases). From germline, CDR1 is SEHNR and CDR2 FQNEAQ (reference sequence). The CDR3 totals 15 residues. The V end was cut by 1 base, the J end by 8 bases, with 14 bases between. The CDR3 DNA is TGTGCCAGCAGCTTAGGTCGGTCCCAGGGCGAAAAACTGTTTTTT. Translating it yields CASSLGRSQGEKLFF.

The V call is TRBV7-3, the J call TRBJ2-2; tentatively, D is TRBD1 (5 bases). V lost 2 bases and J 7 bases, leaving 17 bases between the germline ends. The CDR3 contains 16 residues. CDR1 is SGHTA and CDR2 is FQGTGA in the germline V gene. The CDR3 loop is CASSLLPGIENGELFF. The CDR3 nucleotides read TGTGCCAGCAGCTTATTACCAGGGATCGAAAACGGGGAGCTGTTTTTT.

The V and J genes are TRBV9 and TRBJ1-1, with a tentative D call TRBD1 (5 bases). V lost 4 bases and J lost 0, with 13 bases in between. Germline V gene data show CDR1 as SGDLS and CDR2 as YYNGEE. There are 15 residues in the CDR3. CDR3 region: CASSIQTALNTEAFF. The CDR3 nucleotides are TGTGCCAGCAGCATACAGACAGCTTTGAACACTGAAGCTTTCTTT.

The rearrangement joins TRBV7-8 to TRBJ1-5, with D tentatively TRBD1 (5 bases). V was clipped by 5 bases and J by 5 bases, with 13 bases between them. This CDR3 is 14 amino acids long. Germline CDR1 is SGHVS and CDR2 is FQNEAQ. The CDR3 sequence is CASSPTELDQPQHF. The CDR3 bases are TGTGCCAGCAGCCCGACAGAATTAGATCAGCCCCAGCATTTT. The whole variable domain, filled in from reference TRBV7-8 and TRBJ1-5, reads GAGVSQSPRYKVAKRGQDVALRCDPISGHVSLFWYQQALGQGPEFLTYFQNEAQLDKSGLPSDRFFAERPEGSVSTLKIQRTQQEDSAVYLCASSPTELDQPQHFGDGTRLSIL.

The rearrangement links TRBV5-5 to TRBJ2-7, with 7 bases fitting TRBD1. This CDR3 contains 15 residues. After removal of 4 bases from V and 0 bases from J, the junction contained 7 bases not matched to a gene. Germline V gives CDR1 SGHKS, CDR2 YYEKEE (reference sequence). CDR3 loop: CASSVTGASSYEQYV. The CDR3 coding sequence is TGTGCCAGCAGCGTCACAGGGGCAAGCTCCTACGAGCAGTACGTC.

The chain links TRBV7-9 to TRBJ1-1, with D tentatively TRBD1 (5 bases). Trimming cost V 11 bases and J 1 base, with 14 bases left between them. The CDR3 is 13 residues long. CDR1 is SEHNR and CDR2 is FQNEAQ in the germline V gene (reference sequence). The CDR3: CAVGTQGNTEAFF. The CDR3 DNA reads as TGTGCCGTAGGCACTCAGGGGAACACTGAAGCTTTCTTT.

This chain joins TRBV6-6 and TRBJ1-4; possible D gene TRBD1, 6 bases. Germline CDR1 reads MNHNY; CDR2 reads SVGAGI (reference sequence). The length of the CDR3 is 15 residues. The ends were cut back, 6 bases at V and 7 bases at J, with 18 bases in the middle. The CDR3 nucleotides read TGTGCCAGCAGCCCTCCGGGGGGCCCGAGTGAAAAACTGTTTTTT. Translation gives CASSPPGGPSEKLFF.

The genes are TRBV3-1 (or the pseudogene TRBV3-2) and TRBJ2-1; 12 bases agree with TRBD2. This CDR3 is 17 amino acids long. The V segment lost 4 bases and the J segment 6 bases; nucleotides outside the gene matches: 10. Germline CDR1 reads LGHDT; CDR2 reads YNNKEL (reference sequence). In DNA, the CDR3 is TGTGCCAGCAGCCCAGGACTAGCGGGGACGGGTATCAATGAGCAGTTCTTC. This codes for CASSPGLAGTGINEQFF.

The chain employs TRBV3-1 (or the pseudogene TRBV3-2) and TRBJ2-1, with 14 bases matching TRBD2. V shed 6 bases, J shed 7 bases, and the junction held 5 bases outside the gene matches. CDR1 is LGHDT, CDR2 YNNKEL, per germline (reference sequence). The CDR3 has 15 amino acids. The CDR3 coding sequence is TGTGCCAGCAGTGGGACTAGCGGGGGTGGGAATGAGCAGTTCTTC. Translated, it gives CASSGTSGGGNEQFF.

This chain joins TRBV18 and TRBJ2-5; D unclear. The CDR3 runs to 14 residues. V was pared by 3 bases and J by 5 bases, with 13 bases between. In germline, CDR1 is KGHSH, CDR2 LQKENI. The CDR3 protein is CASSPPSPRETQYF. Written as DNA, the CDR3 is TGTGCCAGCTCACCGCCTAGTCCTAGGGAGACCCAGTACTTC.

J is TRBJ2-1 and V is TRBV5-1; the match to TRBD1 covers 8 bases. The CDR3 extends over 16 amino acids. The J segment lost 7 bases and the V segment lost 3 bases, leaving 12 bases of the junction unmatched. CDR1 is SGHRS, CDR2 YFSETQ, per germline. CDR3 residues: CASSSSTGTGKNEQFF. CDR3 nucleotides: TGCGCCAGCAGCTCCTCGACAGGGACAGGCAAAAATGAGCAGTTCTTC.

The rearrangement joins TRBV6-6 to TRBJ1-3; unclear D gene. Germline loops: CDR1 MNHNY, CDR2 SVGAGI (reference sequence). This CDR3 spans 16 amino acids. The V gene lost 0 bases and the J gene lost 4 bases, with 13 bases spanning the gap. The CDR3 sequence is CASSYSLTEFGNTIYF. The CDR3 region has the DNA TGTGCCAGCAGTTACTCCCTTACAGAATTCGGAAACACCATATATTTT.

The gene calls are TRBV10-3 and TRBJ2-1, with 10 positions matching TRBD1. Losses at the gene ends were 9 bases for V and 5 bases for J; bases not matched to a gene: 4. CDR3 length equals 13 residues. The germline CDR1 and CDR2 sequences are ENHRY and SYGVKD. The CDR3, as DNA: TGTGCCATATGGACAGGGGGTAACAATGAGCAGTTCTTC. Its translation: CAIWTGGNNEQFF.